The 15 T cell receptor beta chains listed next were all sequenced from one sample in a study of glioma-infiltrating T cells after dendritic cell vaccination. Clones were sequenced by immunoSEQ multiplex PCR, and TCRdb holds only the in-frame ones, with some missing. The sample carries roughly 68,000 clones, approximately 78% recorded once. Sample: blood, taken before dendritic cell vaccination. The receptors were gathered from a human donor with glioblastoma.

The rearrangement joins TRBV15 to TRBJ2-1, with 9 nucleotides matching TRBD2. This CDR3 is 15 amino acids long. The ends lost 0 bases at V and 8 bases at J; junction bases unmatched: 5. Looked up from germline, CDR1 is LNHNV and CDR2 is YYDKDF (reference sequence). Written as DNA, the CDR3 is TGTGCCACCAGCAGAGACGCGGGGGGGATCGATGAGCAGTTCTTC. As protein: CATSRDAGGIDEQFF.

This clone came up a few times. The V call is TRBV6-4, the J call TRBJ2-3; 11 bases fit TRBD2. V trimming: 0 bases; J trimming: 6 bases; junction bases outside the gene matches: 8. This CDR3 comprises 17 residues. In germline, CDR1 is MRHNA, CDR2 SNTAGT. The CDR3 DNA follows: TGTGCCAGCAGTGACTCTAGCGGGGGGGCCGGGAAGGATACGCAGTATTTT. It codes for CASSDSSGGAGKDTQYF.

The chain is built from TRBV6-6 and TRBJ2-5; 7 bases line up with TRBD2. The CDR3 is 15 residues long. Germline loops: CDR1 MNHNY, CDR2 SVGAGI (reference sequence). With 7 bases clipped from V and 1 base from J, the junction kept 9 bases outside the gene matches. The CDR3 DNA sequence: TGTGCCAGCACCTCCCAAACGGGGGGCCAAGAGACCCAGTACTTC. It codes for CASTSQTGGQETQYF.

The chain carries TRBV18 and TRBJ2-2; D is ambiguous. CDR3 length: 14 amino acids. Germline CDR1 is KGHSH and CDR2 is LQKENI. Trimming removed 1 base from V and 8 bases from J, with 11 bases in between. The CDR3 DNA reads TGTGCCAGCTCACCACTTGAATCTACTGGGGAGCTGTTTTTT. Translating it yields CASSPLESTGELFF.

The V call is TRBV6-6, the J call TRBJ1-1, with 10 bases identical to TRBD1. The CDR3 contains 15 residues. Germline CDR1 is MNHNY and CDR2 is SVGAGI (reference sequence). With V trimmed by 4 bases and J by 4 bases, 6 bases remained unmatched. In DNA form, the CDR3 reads TGTGCCAGCAGTTTCTTGGACAGGGGGGGCACTGAAGCTTTCTTT. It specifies CASSFLDRGGTEAFF.

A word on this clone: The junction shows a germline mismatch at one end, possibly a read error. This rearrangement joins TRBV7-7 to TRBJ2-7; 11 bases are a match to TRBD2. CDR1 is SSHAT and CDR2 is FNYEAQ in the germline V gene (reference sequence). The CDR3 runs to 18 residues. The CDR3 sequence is CASSLAFPSSGGSYEQYF. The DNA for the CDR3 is TGTGCTAGCAGCTTAGCGTTCCCTTCTAGCGGGGGGTCCTACGAGCAGTACTTC.

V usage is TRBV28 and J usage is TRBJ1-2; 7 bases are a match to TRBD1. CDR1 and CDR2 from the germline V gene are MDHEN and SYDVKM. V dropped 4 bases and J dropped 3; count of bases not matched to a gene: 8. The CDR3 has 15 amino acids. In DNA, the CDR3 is TGTGCCAGCAGTTCACCACGACAGGGTGACTATGGCTACACCTTC. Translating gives CASSSPRQGDYGYTF.

The CDR3 coding sequence is TGTGCCAGCAGTTACTCGTCCGGGGCAACTAATGAAAAACTGTTTTTT. Translation gives CASSYSSGATNEKLFF. This chain connects TRBV6-5 to TRBJ1-4; D not certain. This CDR3 is 16 amino acids long. The germline CDR1 and CDR2 sequences are MNHEY and SVGAGI. V lost 0 bases, J lost 0 bases, and 8 bases lay in between.

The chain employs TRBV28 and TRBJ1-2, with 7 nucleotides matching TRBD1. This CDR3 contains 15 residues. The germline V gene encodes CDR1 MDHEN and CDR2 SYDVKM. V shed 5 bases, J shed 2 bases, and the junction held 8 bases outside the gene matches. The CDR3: CASSLEGAGNYGYTF. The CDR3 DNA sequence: TGTGCCAGCAGTCTAGAGGGGGCAGGGAACTATGGCTACACCTTC.

DNA for the CDR3: TGTGCCAGCAGCTTGGACAGCTATGGCTACACCTTC. Residues: CASSLDSYGYTF. The V and J genes are TRBV5-4 and TRBJ1-2; D gene uncertain. V shed 0 bases and J shed 4 bases, with 4 bases lying between them. The CDR3 is 12 residues long. The germline V gene encodes CDR1 SGHNT and CDR2 YYREEE (reference sequence).

The CDR3 bases are TGTGCCAGCAGCTTAGATTCAGGCAGTGGGGAGACCCAGTACTTC. Translated: CASSLDSGSGETQYF. The V call is TRBV11-2, the J call TRBJ2-5; D call uncertain. Germline assignment: CDR1 SGHAT and CDR2 FQNNGV. CDR3 size: 15 residues. Between the trimmed V and J ends, which lost 0 bases and 5 bases, there was a span of 13 bases.

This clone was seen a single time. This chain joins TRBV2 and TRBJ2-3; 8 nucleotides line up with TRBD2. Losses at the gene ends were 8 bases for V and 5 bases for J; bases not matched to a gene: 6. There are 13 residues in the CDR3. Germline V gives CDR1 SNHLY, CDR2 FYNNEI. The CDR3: CASGAGGGDTQYF. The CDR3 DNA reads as TGTGCCAGCGGTGCGGGGGGCGGAGATACGCAGTATTTT.

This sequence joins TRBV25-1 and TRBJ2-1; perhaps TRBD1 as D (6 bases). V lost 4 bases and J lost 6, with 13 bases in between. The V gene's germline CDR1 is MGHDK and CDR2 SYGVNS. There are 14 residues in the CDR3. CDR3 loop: CASSASGTINEQFF. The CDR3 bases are TGTGCCAGCAGTGCCTCCGGGACAATCAATGAGCAGTTCTTC. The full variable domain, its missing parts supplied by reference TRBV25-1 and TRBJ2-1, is EADIYQTPRYLVIGTGKKITLECSQTMGHDKMYWYQQDPGMELHLIHYSYGVNSTEKGDLSSESTVSRIRTEHFPLTLESARPSHTSQYLCASSASGTINEQFFGPGTRLTVL.

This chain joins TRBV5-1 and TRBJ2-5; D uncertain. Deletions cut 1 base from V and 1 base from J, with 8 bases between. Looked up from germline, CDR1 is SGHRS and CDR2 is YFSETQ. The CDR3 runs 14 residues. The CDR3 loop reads CASSLSPSQETQYF. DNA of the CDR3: TGCGCCAGCAGCTTGAGCCCTTCCCAAGAGACCCAGTACTTC.

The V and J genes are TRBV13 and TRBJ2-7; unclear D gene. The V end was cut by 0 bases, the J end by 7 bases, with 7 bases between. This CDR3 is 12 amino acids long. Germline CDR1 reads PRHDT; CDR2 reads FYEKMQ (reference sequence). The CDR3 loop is CASSLGLEEQYF. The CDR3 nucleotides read TGTGCCAGCAGCTTAGGCTTAGAGGAGCAGTACTTC.